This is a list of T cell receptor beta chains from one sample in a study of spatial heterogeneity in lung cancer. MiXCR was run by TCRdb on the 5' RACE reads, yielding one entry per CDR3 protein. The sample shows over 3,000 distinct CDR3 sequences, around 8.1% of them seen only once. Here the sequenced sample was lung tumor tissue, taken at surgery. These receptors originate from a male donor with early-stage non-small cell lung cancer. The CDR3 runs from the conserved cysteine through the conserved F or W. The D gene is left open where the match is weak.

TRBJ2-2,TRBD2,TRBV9,CASSATSGVIGELFF
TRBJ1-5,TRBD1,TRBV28,CASSTVDRGNQPQHF
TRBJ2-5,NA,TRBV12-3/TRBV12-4,CASSAGLETQYF
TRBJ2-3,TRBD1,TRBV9,CASSPRTGGTDTQYF
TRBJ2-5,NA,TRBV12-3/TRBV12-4,CASSPHGGRQETQYF
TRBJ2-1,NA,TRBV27,CASSLFPGRGDNEQFF
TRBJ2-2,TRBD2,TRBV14,CASSQTSVTGELFF
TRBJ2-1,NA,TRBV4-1,CASSPSGDEQFF
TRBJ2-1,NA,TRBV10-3,CAIRAGVAYNEQFF
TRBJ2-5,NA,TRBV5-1,CASSLDGGRQETQYF
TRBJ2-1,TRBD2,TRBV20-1,CSARSLGTSGRAVNEQFF
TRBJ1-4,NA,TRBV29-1,CSVEEGGQSFF
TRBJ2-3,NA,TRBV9,CASSVRSESDTQYF
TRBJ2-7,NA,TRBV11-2,CASSLNQNSYEQYF
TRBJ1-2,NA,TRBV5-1,CASSWSTGGGVSGYTF
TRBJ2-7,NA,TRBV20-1,CSARAPNTYEQYF
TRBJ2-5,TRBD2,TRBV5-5,CASSHSTSAETQYF
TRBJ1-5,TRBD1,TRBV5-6,CASSLTGADNQPQHF
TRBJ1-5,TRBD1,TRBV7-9,CASSSQGARQPQHF
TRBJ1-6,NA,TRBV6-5,CASSYSKPPGGVTYNSPLHF